These T cell receptor beta chains were read from a single sample in a study of blood T cell repertoires in COVID-19. The data were produced by immunoSEQ multiplex PCR, yet TCRdb's version contains in-frame clones alone and is incomplete. Counted here are around 270,000 clones, about 83% occurring once; the ten biggest clones make up less than 2%. The sample consisted of peripheral blood. Every receptor here comes from a woman between 40 and 50 years old who had recovered from COVID-19. Both conserved end residues are part of each CDR3. D genes are given only for firm matches. Rows give clone size only sometimes, using once, few, many, or a class for an expanded clone.

J: TRBJ2-1
V: TRBV5-6
D: -
size: -
DNA: TGTGCCAGCAGCGCCATGACAGGCGTAATCTACAATGAGCAGTTCTTC
CDR3: CASSAMTGVIYNEQFF

J: TRBJ2-3
V: TRBV10-3
D: -
size: -
DNA: TGTGCCATCAGTGAGCGGGACACAGATACGCAGTATTTT
CDR3: CAISERDTDTQYF

J: TRBJ2-1
V: TRBV24-1
D: TRBD1
size: once
DNA: TGTGCCACCAGTGATTTAGGACAGGGTTCCTACAATGAGCAGTTCTTC
CDR3: CATSDLGQGSYNEQFF

J: TRBJ2-1
V: TRBV5-1
D: -
size: -
DNA: TGCGCCAGCAGCCTCCGGACACCTAGCTCCTACAATGAGCAGTTCTTC
CDR3: CASSLRTPSSYNEQFF

J: TRBJ2-2
V: TRBV2
D: TRBD1
size: once
DNA: TGTGCCAGCAGCCGGGACAGGGTCACCGGGGAGCTGTTTTTT
CDR3: CASSRDRVTGELFF

J: TRBJ1-6
V: TRBV4-1
D: -
size: -
DNA: TGCGCCAGCAGCCAAGGTTCACAGGGATTACGCTCCTATAATTCACCCCTCCACTTT
CDR3: CASSQGSQGLRSYNSPLHF

J: TRBJ2-7
V: TRBV5-5
D: TRBD1
size: -
DNA: TGTGCCAGCAGCTTATGGGACAGGGGCTACGAGCAGTACTTC
CDR3: CASSLWDRGYEQYF

J: TRBJ2-3
V: TRBV4-2
D: -
size: few
DNA: TGTGCCAGCAGCCAAGGGTTGCAGGGGCGGGCAGATACGCAGTATTTT
CDR3: CASSQGLQGRADTQYF

J: TRBJ1-1
V: TRBV6-5
D: -
size: few
DNA: TGTGCCAGCAGAAACGCGGGAGCCCCATCCCCTTTCTTT
CDR3: CASRNAGAPSPFF

J: TRBJ2-7
V: TRBV28
D: TRBD1
size: -
DNA: TGTGCCAGCAGTTTATGGGGTGGGACAGGGGGCGGCAACTACGAGCAGTACTTC
CDR3: CASSLWGGTGGGNYEQYF

J: TRBJ2-5
V: TRBV7-2
D: -
size: -
DNA: TGTGCCAGCAGCACAGGGTGGGAGACCCAGTACTTC
CDR3: CASSTGWETQYF

J: TRBJ1-1
V: TRBV5-1
D: -
size: -
DNA: TGCGCCAGCAGCTGGGGGGTGAACACTGAAGCTTTCTTT
CDR3: CASSWGVNTEAFF

J: TRBJ2-3
V: TRBV5-1
D: -
size: -
DNA: TGCGCCAGCAGCTTGGTCCTTTCCCTTAGCACAGATACGCAGTATTTT
CDR3: CASSLVLSLSTDTQYF

J: TRBJ2-2
V: TRBV3-1/TRBV3-2
D: TRBD2
size: -
DNA: TGTGCCAGCAGCTTTGGACTAGATCACGGGGAGCTGTTTTTT
CDR3: CASSFGLDHGELFF

J: TRBJ2-1
V: TRBV15
D: TRBD2
size: -
DNA: TGTGCCACCAGCAGAGCAGTGGGGGGGGTGAGTTCCTACAATGAGCAGTTCTTC
CDR3: CATSRAVGGVSSYNEQFF

J: TRBJ2-7
V: TRBV27
D: TRBD1
size: -
DNA: TGTGCCAGCAGTTTATCGGGGGGACAGGGTTACGAGCAGTACTTC
CDR3: CASSLSGGQGYEQYF

J: TRBJ1-5
V: TRBV5-1
D: -
size: -
DNA: TGCGCCAGCAGCTTGGACGGCCTAGGGCCCCAGCATTTT
CDR3: CASSLDGLGPQHF

J: TRBJ1-5
V: TRBV6-6
D: TRBD1
size: -
DNA: TGTGCCAGCGGACAAGGACAGGGCGGTCAGCCCCAGCATTTT
CDR3: CASGQGQGGQPQHF

J: TRBJ1-5
V: TRBV7-2
D: -
size: -
DNA: TGTGCCAGCAGCTTAGGTACAGTTGGCAATCAGCCCCAGCATTTT
CDR3: CASSLGTVGNQPQHF

J: TRBJ1-5
V: TRBV7-9
D: -
size: few
DNA: TGTGCCAGCAGTCTACTGGGCGATAGCAATCAGCCCCAGCATTTT
CDR3: CASSLLGDSNQPQHF

J: TRBJ1-1
V: TRBV27
D: TRBD1
size: -
DNA: TGTGCCAGCAGTTCAGATAGCCGGACAGGGGGGGTAATGAACACTGAAGCTTTCTTT
CDR3: CASSSDSRTGGVMNTEAFF

J: TRBJ2-1
V: TRBV3-1/TRBV3-2
D: -
size: few
DNA: TGTGCCAGCGGACAGGCGGGGGGTGGAGGTGTTCCTAATGAGCAGTTCTTC
CDR3: CASGQAGGGGVPNEQFF

J: TRBJ2-7
V: TRBV19
D: -
size: -
DNA: TGTGCCAGTAGCCTCCAGGGGATCTACGAGCAGTACTTC
CDR3: CASSLQGIYEQYF

J: TRBJ2-7
V: TRBV28
D: -
size: few
DNA: TGTGCCAGCAGGCCCCAGGTCGGGCGGGGCAGGGTCGACGAGCAGTACTTC
CDR3: CASRPQVGRGRVDEQYF

J: TRBJ1-3
V: TRBV9
D: -
size: -
DNA: TGTGCCAGCAGCGTAGGCTGGGGCCCCCTCTCTGGAAACACCATATATTTT
CDR3: CASSVGWGPLSGNTIYF

J: TRBJ1-3
V: TRBV7-2
D: -
size: many
DNA: TGTGCCAGCAGCTTCGGGGGGACCGGAAACACCATATATTTT
CDR3: CASSFGGTGNTIYF

J: TRBJ2-1
V: TRBV7-9
D: -
size: -
DNA: TGTGCCAGCAGCTTTGGCCCCAATGAGCAGTTCTTC
CDR3: CASSFGPNEQFF

J: TRBJ2-2
V: TRBV5-4
D: -
size: few
DNA: TGTGCCAGCAGCTGGAGTACAGGGGGGGGCACCGGGGAGCTGTTTTTT
CDR3: CASSWSTGGGTGELFF

J: TRBJ2-5
V: TRBV6-1
D: TRBD2
size: many
DNA: TGTGCCAGCAGTGAACTAGCGGGGGGCCAAGAGACCCAGTACTTC
CDR3: CASSELAGGQETQYF

J: TRBJ1-2
V: TRBV5-6
D: -
size: -
DNA: TGTGCCAGCAGCTTGGCGGGTGTAAATGGCTACACCTTC
CDR3: CASSLAGVNGYTF

J: TRBJ1-4
V: TRBV10-2
D: -
size: once
DNA: TGCGCCAGCAGTAGACAGGACCCTTATGAAAAACTGTTTTTT
CDR3: CASSRQDPYEKLFF

J: TRBJ1-6
V: TRBV13
D: TRBD1
size: -
DNA: TGTGCCAGCAGCTTAGGGTACGGGACAGCCCTTCCCCTCCACTTT
CDR3: CASSLGYGTALPLHF

J: TRBJ1-4
V: TRBV28
D: -
size: -
DNA: TGTGCCAGCAGCCCCCCCGTTGGACTTGGTGAAAAACTGTTTTTT
CDR3: CASSPPVGLGEKLFF

J: TRBJ2-5
V: TRBV27
D: -
size: -
DNA: TGTGCCAGCACCCCAGGAGCGGGCCGTAGGTGGGAGACCCAGTACTTC
CDR3: CASTPGAGRRWETQYF

J: TRBJ2-7
V: TRBV7-2
D: TRBD2
size: -
DNA: TGTGCCAGCAGCTTAGTTCCAGCGGGAGTCTACGAGCAGTACTTC
CDR3: CASSLVPAGVYEQYF

J: TRBJ1-1
V: TRBV2
D: -
size: -
DNA: TGTGCCAGCAGTCACCGGGAGGGTGAAGCTTTCTTT
CDR3: CASSHREGEAFF

J: TRBJ2-2
V: TRBV27
D: TRBD1
size: few
DNA: TGTGCCAGCAGTTTATGGTGGGACAGGAAAAGAACGAACACCGGGGAGCTGTTTTTT
CDR3: CASSLWWDRKRTNTGELFF

J: TRBJ1-2
V: TRBV5-1
D: -
size: -
DNA: TGCGCCAGCAGCGCAAACTTAGCTACAGGGCGCTATGGCTACACCTTC
CDR3: CASSANLATGRYGYTF

J: TRBJ1-5
V: TRBV6-6
D: TRBD1
size: -
DNA: TGTGCCAGCAGACAGGGACAGCTTCAGCCCCAGCATTTT
CDR3: CASRQGQLQPQHF

J: TRBJ1-6
V: TRBV5-1
D: -
size: -
DNA: TGCGCCAGCAGCTTTTCGCAGGGGACGAATTCACCCCTCCACTTT
CDR3: CASSFSQGTNSPLHF

J: TRBJ2-7
V: TRBV7-9
D: -
size: -
DNA: TGTGCCAGTTCGAAGGAGACCGGCCACGAGCAGTACTTC
CDR3: CASSKETGHEQYF

J: TRBJ2-7
V: TRBV2
D: -
size: few
DNA: TGTGCCAGCAGTGAATCCAACAGGGTTTACGAGCAGTACTTC
CDR3: CASSESNRVYEQYF

J: TRBJ1-2
V: TRBV28
D: TRBD1
size: few
DNA: TGTGCCAGCAGCCCTCAGGGGGCTTTGAGCTATGGCTACACCTTC
CDR3: CASSPQGALSYGYTF

J: TRBJ1-2
V: TRBV2
D: -
size: -
DNA: TGTGCCAGCAACCTACAGGGAGTCTATGGCTACACCTTC
CDR3: CASNLQGVYGYTF

J: TRBJ2-4
V: TRBV29-1
D: -
size: -
DNA: TGCAGCGCTACAGGGAATTGGGCCAAAAACATTCAGTACTTC
CDR3: CSATGNWAKNIQYF

J: TRBJ1-5
V: TRBV7-9
D: TRBD1
size: -
DNA: TGTGCCAGCAGCTTAGGGGGGACAGGGTGGAATCAGCCCCAGCATTTT
CDR3: CASSLGGTGWNQPQHF

J: TRBJ2-7
V: TRBV28
D: -
size: -
DNA: TGTGCCAGCAGAGCCACATCTAGTCTGGGCGAGCAGTACTTC
CDR3: CASRATSSLGEQYF

J: TRBJ1-1
V: TRBV6-4
D: TRBD1
size: -
DNA: TGTGCCAGCAGCAGGGGGCAACACACTGAAGCTTTCTTT
CDR3: CASSRGQHTEAFF

J: TRBJ1-4
V: TRBV5-1
D: TRBD1
size: -
DNA: TGCGCCAGCAGCGTCGGACAGGGGGCGGGAGAAAAACTGTTTTTT
CDR3: CASSVGQGAGEKLFF

J: TRBJ2-4
V: TRBV19
D: TRBD2
size: -
DNA: TGTGCCAGTAGTATAGGGACTAGCGACCCGGGGTACTTC
CDR3: CASSIGTSDPGYF

J: TRBJ1-2
V: TRBV13
D: TRBD1
size: -
DNA: TGTGCCAGCAGCTTAGTTCGAAAGGGGGCCGCGAACTATGGCTACACCTTC
CDR3: CASSLVRKGAANYGYTF

J: TRBJ1-1
V: TRBV18
D: -
size: few
DNA: TGTGCCAGCTCACCTGGACAGTTAGAAGCTTTCTTT
CDR3: CASSPGQLEAFF

J: TRBJ1-1
V: TRBV6-1
D: TRBD1
size: -
DNA: TGTGCCAGCAGTGAAGTGAAGGGACAGGGTCGGGGAGCTTTCTTT
CDR3: CASSEVKGQGRGAFF

J: TRBJ2-7
V: TRBV7-9
D: -
size: -
DNA: TGTGCCAGCAGCTCATTTTTTTCCGAGCAGTACTTC
CDR3: CASSSFFSEQYF

J: TRBJ2-3
V: TRBV30
D: TRBD2
size: -
DNA: TGTGCCTGGAGTGTAGGGCTAGCGGGGGGGGATACGCAGTATTTT
CDR3: CAWSVGLAGGDTQYF

J: TRBJ2-1
V: TRBV11-2
D: -
size: -
DNA: TGTGCCAGCAGCTTAGGGACTCATTACAATGAGCAGTTCTTC
CDR3: CASSLGTHYNEQFF

J: TRBJ1-4
V: TRBV2
D: -
size: -
DNA: TGTGCCAGTACAGGGCAGACTAATGAAAAACTGTTTTTT
CDR3: CASTGQTNEKLFF